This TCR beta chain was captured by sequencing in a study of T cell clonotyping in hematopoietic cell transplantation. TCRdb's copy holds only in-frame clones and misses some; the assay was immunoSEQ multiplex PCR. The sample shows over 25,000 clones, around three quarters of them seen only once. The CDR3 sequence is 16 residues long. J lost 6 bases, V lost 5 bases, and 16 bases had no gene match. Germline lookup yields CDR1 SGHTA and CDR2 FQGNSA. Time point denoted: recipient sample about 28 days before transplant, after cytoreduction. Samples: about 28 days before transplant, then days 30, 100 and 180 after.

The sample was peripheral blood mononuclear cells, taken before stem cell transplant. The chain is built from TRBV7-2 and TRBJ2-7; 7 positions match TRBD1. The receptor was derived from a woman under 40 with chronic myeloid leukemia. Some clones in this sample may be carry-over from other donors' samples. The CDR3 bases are TGTGCCAGCAGCCCAAAGGGGGCGCAGGGGCTAATCGAGCAGTACTTC. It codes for CASSPKGAQGLIEQYF. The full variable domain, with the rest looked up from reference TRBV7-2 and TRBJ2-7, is GAGVSQSPSNKVTEKGKDVELRCDPISGHTALYWYRQSLGQGLEFLIYFQGNSAPDKSGLPSDRFSAERTGGSVSTLTIQRTQQEDSAVYLCASSPKGAQGLIEQYFGPGTRLTVT.